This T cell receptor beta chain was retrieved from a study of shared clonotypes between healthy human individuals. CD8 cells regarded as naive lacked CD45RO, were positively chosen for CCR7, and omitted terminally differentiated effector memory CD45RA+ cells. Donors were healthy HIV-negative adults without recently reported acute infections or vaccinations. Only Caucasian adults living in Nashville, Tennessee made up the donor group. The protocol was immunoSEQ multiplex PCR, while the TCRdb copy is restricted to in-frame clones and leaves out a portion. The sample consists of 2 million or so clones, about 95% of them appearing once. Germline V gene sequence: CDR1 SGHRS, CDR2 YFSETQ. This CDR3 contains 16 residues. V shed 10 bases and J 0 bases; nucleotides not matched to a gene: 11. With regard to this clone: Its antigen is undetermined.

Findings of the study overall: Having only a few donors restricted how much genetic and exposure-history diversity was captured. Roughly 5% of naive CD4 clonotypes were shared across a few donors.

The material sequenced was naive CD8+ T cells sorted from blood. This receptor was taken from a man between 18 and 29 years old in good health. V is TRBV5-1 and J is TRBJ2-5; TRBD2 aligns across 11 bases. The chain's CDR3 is CAPWASGGTDQETQYF. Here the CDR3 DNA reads TGCGCCCCCTGGGCTAGCGGGGGGACCGACCAAGAGACCCAGTACTTC.